Given below is one T cell receptor beta chain in context. This specimen belongs to a study of blood T cell repertoires in COVID-19. Study context: Both acute and convalescent COVID-19 samples were obtained from the United States, Italy and Spain. In each case, the material was cDNA or gDNA derived from T cells, B-cell-depleted T cells, or PBMCs.

Clones were read by immunoSEQ multiplex PCR, and TCRdb kept only the in-frame ones, dropping some. Of 60,000 to 80,000 clones listed, approximately 85% are singletons. This CDR3 spans 15 amino acids. The germline gives CDR1 SGHRS, CDR2 YFSETQ. Trimming took 4 bases from V and 2 from J; bases not matched to a gene: 3. The sequence came from a man between 45 and 60 years old with acute or convalescent COVID-19. Sequenced material: peripheral blood. The chain joins TRBV5-1 to TRBJ2-7, with 13 bases identical to TRBD2. The CDR3 loop is CASSLTSGGAYEQYF. DNA of the CDR3: TGCGCCAGCAGCCTAACTAGCGGGGGGGCCTACGAGCAGTACTTC.